Shown below are 8 T cell receptor beta chains from a single sample sequenced in a study of cytomegalovirus exposure and HLA in healthy donors. Both 60 Vbeta primers and 13 Jbeta primers went into the PCR. The assay was immunoSEQ multiplex PCR, and TCRdb's table has in-frame clones only and misses some. Of over 110,000 clones in the sample, 65% to 85% were seen once. Specimen: PBMCs. These receptors originate from a male donor in good health and CMV-seronegative.

The chain recombines TRBV7-2 with TRBJ2-5, with 8 nucleotides matching TRBD1. This CDR3 has 14 amino acids. The J segment lost 9 bases and the V segment lost 4 bases, leaving 10 bases of the junction unmatched. Germline assignment: CDR1 SGHTA and CDR2 FQGNSA. CDR3 sequence (DNA): TGTGCCAGCAGCTCCGGACAGGGCGGGGCGGCCCAGTACTTC. This gives the protein CASSSGQGGAAQYF.

The chain combines TRBV4-1 with TRBJ1-2; 8 bases match TRBD1. V dropped 2 bases and J dropped 0; count of bases not matched to a gene: 5. The CDR3 loop spans 16 amino acids. In germline, CDR1 is MGHRA, CDR2 YSYEKL. The CDR3 reads CASSQPSGQANYGYTF. The CDR3 DNA is TGCGCCAGCAGCCAACCCTCGGGACAGGCTAACTATGGCTACACCTTC.

The chain is built from TRBV7-2 and TRBJ2-7; D gene unclear. The CDR3 spans 14 residues. V gave up 2 bases and J gave up 6 bases, with 14 bases separating them. The germline CDR1 and CDR2 sequences are SGHTA and FQGNSA. The CDR3 DNA is TGTGCCAGCAGCTTATCATCGGTTCTCGGCGAGCAGTACTTC. Translation gives CASSLSSVLGEQYF.

The genes are TRBV4-3 and TRBJ2-1; D possibly corresponds to TRBD2 (6 bases). The CDR3 has 16 residues. From germline, CDR1 is LGHNA and CDR2 YSLEER. The germline V and J ends were trimmed by 0 bases and 0 bases, with 9 bases remaining between them. CDR3 nucleotide sequence: TGCGCCAGCAGCCAAGAAGCGGGTGACTCCTACAATGAGCAGTTCTTC. As protein: CASSQEAGDSYNEQFF.

The V call is TRBV4-2, the J call TRBJ2-3; D ambiguous. V lost 4 bases and J 4 bases, leaving 3 bases between the germline ends. The CDR3 spans 11 residues. Germline V gene data show CDR1 as LGHNA and CDR2 as YNFKEQ. The DNA for the CDR3 is TGTGCCAGCAGCCTCTCAGATACGCAGTATTTT. This sequence encodes CASSLSDTQYF.

The J gene is TRBJ2-5, the V gene TRBV7-9; D perhaps matches TRBD2 (5 bases). The J call is uncertain, as TRBJ2-7 better fits the DNA end. This CDR3 contains 13 residues. Looked up from germline, CDR1 is SEHNR and CDR2 is FQNEAQ (reference sequence). The CDR3 region is CAIKARVEGEQYF. The CDR3 coding sequence is TGTGCCATAAAAGCGCGGGTGGAAGGCGAGCAGTACTTC.

The chain is built from TRBV15 and TRBJ2-2; no reliable D call. Germline V CDR1 and CDR2: LNHNV, YYDKDF (reference sequence). The CDR3 contains 12 residues. V was trimmed by 5 bases and J by 7 bases, leaving 8 bases between them. In DNA form, the CDR3 reads TGTGCCACCAGCCTTCTACTCGGGGAGCTGTTTTTT. It is translated as CATSLLLGELFF.

This clone appeared a single time. The J gene is TRBJ1-1, the V gene TRBV2; perhaps TRBD1 as D (5 bases). The CDR3 is 15 residues long. The V gene lost 2 bases and the J gene lost 5 bases, with 15 bases spanning the gap. In germline, CDR1 is SNHLY, CDR2 FYNNEI. CDR3 amino acids: CASSESAGGGTEAFF. CDR3 in DNA: TGTGCCAGCAGTGAAAGTGCTGGGGGAGGGACTGAAGCTTTCTTT.